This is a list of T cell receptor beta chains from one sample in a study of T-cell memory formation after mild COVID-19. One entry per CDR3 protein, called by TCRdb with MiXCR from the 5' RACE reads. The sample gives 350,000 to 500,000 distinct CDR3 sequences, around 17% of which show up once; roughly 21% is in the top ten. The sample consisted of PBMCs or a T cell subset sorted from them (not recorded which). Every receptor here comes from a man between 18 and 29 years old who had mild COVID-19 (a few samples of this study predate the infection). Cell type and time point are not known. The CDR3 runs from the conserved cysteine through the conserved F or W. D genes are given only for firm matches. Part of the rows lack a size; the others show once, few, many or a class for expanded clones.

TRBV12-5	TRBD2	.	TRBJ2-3	TGTGCTAGTGGTCAAGGACTAGAGTATAGCACAGATACGCAGTATTTT	CASGQGLEYSTDTQYF
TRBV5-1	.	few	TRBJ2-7	TGCGCCAGCAGTTCCGGAGGGTCCGGACCATACGAGCAGTACTTC	CASSSGGSGPYEQYF
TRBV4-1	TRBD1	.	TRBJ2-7	TGCGCCAGCAGCCAGAAGTCCGGGACAGGGGGCTTGAACGAGCAGTACTTC	CASSQKSGTGGLNEQYF
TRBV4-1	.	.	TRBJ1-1	TGCGCCAGCAGCCCCACAGAGAACACTGAAGCTTTCTTT	CASSPTENTEAFF
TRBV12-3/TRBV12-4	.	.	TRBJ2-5	TGTGCCAGCAGTCTTCAGGGGTGGGGGGAGACCCAGTACTTC	CASSLQGWGETQYF
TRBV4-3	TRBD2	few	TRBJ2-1	TGCGCCAGCAGCCAAGACGGGGGGTCTGTAAATGAGCAGTTCTTC	CASSQDGGSVNEQFF
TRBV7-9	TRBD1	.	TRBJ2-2	TGTGCCAACCAGGGGGCATCGAACACCGGGGAGCTGTTTTTT	CANQGASNTGELFF
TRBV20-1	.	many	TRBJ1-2	TGCAGTGCTAGAGATCTGGGGGCGTCTTCCGGCTACACCTTC	CSARDLGASSGYTF
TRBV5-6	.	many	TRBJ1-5	TGTGCCAGCAGCTCTCAGACAGTACCCAATCAGCCCCAGCATTTT	CASSSQTVPNQPQHF
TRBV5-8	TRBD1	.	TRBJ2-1	TGTGCCAGCAGACGGACAGGGAATGAGCAGTTCTTC	CASRRTGNEQFF
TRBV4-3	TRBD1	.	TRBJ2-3	TGCGACAGCAGCCAAGGGGTCCGGACAGGGGTTCGGACAGATACGCAGTATTTT	CDSSQGVRTGVRTDTQYF
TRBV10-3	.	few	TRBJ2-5	TGTGCCATCAGGGGGGGGCTTTTGGAGACCCAGTACTTC	CAIRGGLLETQYF
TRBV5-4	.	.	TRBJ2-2	TGTGCCAGCAGCTTGGCAAGCCGGAGCACCGGGGAGCTGTTTTTT	CASSLASRSTGELFF
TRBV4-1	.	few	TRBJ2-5	TGCGCCAGCAGGACCTTCGGGGGCGATCCCTCCAGAGAGACCCAGTACTTC	CASRTFGGDPSRETQYF
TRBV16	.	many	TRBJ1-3	TGTGCCAGCAGCCAATCCCGCTCTGGAAACACCATATATTTT	CASSQSRSGNTIYF